The text below deals with one T cell receptor beta chain. This sample is drawn from a study of long-term antiretroviral therapy in people with HIV. Germline lookup yields CDR1 GTSNPN and CDR2 SVGIG (reference sequence). V lost 2 bases and J 8 bases, leaving 16 bases between the germline ends. The CDR3 extends over 14 amino acids. Survey-level resolution applied to immunoSEQ assay v3.0. This table comes from immunoSEQ multiplex PCR, and its TCRdb copy is limited to in-frame clones, with some not included. The data contain under 30,000 clones, about four fifths of them seen just once; the ten biggest clones take up roughly 5%.

Specimen: unsorted PBMCs, collected 0.7 years before starting antiretroviral therapy. This TCR was sampled from a man under 40 with HIV. The rearrangement joins TRBV30 to TRBJ1-5; D is perhaps TRBD1 (6 bases). The CDR3 region has the DNA TGTGCCTGGAGTCCGGCGACAGGAGATAAGCCCCAGCATTTT. Protein product: CAWSPATGDKPQHF.